Shown below are 5 T cell receptor beta chains from a single sample sequenced in a study of cytomegalovirus exposure and HLA in healthy donors. A multiplex PCR was run with 60 Vbeta primers and 13 Jbeta primers. Some clones are missing from TCRdb's copy, which holds only in-frame ones; the method was immunoSEQ multiplex PCR. Of around 130,000 clones in the sample, 75% were seen once. Specimen: PBMCs. The receptors shown here come from a man aged 25 to 40 in good health and CMV-seronegative.

At least ten counts were recorded for this clone. With only one base between it and a far larger clone, this is likely a read error. This chain uses TRBV6-4 with TRBJ2-3, with D possibly matching TRBD1 (6 bases). Trimming stripped 2 bases from V and 1 base from J, with 10 bases between. The germline gives CDR1 MRHNA, CDR2 SNTAGT. This CDR3 comprises 15 residues. CDR3 DNA sequence: TGTGCCAGCAGTGACGGGTCAGGGGGCACAGATACGCAGTATTTT. It encodes CASSDGSGGTDTQYF.

This chain connects TRBV5-1 to TRBJ1-3; no firm D call. The germline gives CDR1 SGHRS, CDR2 YFSETQ. Trimming cost V 5 bases and J 0 bases, with 18 bases left between them. The CDR3 totals 17 residues. The CDR3 DNA follows: TGCGCCAGCAGAACGGGAGCGGGAGACCTCTCTGGAAACACCATATATTTT. As protein: CASRTGAGDLSGNTIYF.

The V and J genes are TRBV7-2 and TRBJ1-5; no firm D call. Trimming stripped 5 bases from V and 3 bases from J, with 14 bases between. CDR3 length equals 15 residues. CDR1 and CDR2 (germline): SGHTA, FQGNSA. CDR3 sequence (DNA): TGTGCCAGCAGCCCGTCCGGGAACTACAATCAGCCCCAGCATTTT. Amino acids: CASSPSGNYNQPQHF.

This sequence joins TRBV5-1 and TRBJ1-1; 8 nucleotides agree with TRBD1. V was pared by 6 bases and J by 6 bases, with 4 bases of the junction left unmatched. Germline assignment: CDR1 SGHRS and CDR2 YFSETQ. The CDR3 sequence is 12 residues long. The CDR3 reads CASKQGAAEAFF. In DNA form, the CDR3 reads TGCGCCAGCAAGCAGGGGGCGGCTGAAGCTTTCTTT.

V is TRBV5-1 and J is TRBJ1-1, with a possible D match to TRBD1 (5 bases). CDR1 is SGHRS, CDR2 YFSETQ, per germline. V gave up 2 bases and J gave up 3 bases, with 11 bases separating them. The CDR3 has 14 residues. The CDR3 reads CASSFGSGDTEAFF. DNA of the CDR3: TGCGCCAGCAGCTTCGGCTCGGGGGACACTGAAGCTTTCTTT.